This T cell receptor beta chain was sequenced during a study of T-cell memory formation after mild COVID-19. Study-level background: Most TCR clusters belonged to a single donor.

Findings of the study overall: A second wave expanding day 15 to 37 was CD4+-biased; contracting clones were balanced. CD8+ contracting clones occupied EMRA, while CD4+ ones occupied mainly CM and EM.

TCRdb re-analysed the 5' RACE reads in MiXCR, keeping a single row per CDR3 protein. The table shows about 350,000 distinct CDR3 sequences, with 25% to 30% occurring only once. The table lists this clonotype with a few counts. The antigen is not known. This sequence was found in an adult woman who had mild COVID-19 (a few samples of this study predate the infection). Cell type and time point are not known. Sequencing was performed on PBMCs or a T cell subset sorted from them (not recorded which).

The CDR3 region has the DNA TGTGCCAGCAGGGGACAGAACACCGGGGAGCTGTTTTTT. Its translation: CASRGQNTGELFF. V and J are TRBV9 and TRBJ2-2; D might be TRBD1 (6 bases). Germline CDR1 and CDR2: SGDLS and YYNGEE. The CDR3 extends over 13 amino acids. V lost 5 bases to trimming and J lost 1 base, with 6 bases between them.